A single sample is the source of the 17 T cell receptor beta chains below, sequenced in a study of T and B cells in COVID-19 patients. Each TRB amplification used about 230-550 ng of genomic DNA from blood. TRB rearrangements were amplified by multiplex PCR with BIOMED2 TRB-A/B primers. One entry per CDR3 protein, called by TCRdb with MiXCR from the multiplex PCR reads. The sample consists of over 15,000 distinct CDR3 sequences, under 30% of them appearing once. The source material was blood. Every receptor here comes from a human donor who had recovered from COVID-19.

This clonotype was observed many times. CDR3 bases: TGTGCCAGCAGTTTAGTACGGGGGGGCTACAATGAGCAGTTCTTC. Translation gives CASSLVRGGYNEQFF. The V and J genes are TRBV27 and TRBJ2-1, with 8 bases aligning to TRBD2. V shed 2 bases and J 3 bases; nucleotides not matched to a gene: 3. The germline V gene has CDR1 MNHEY and CDR2 SMNVEV (reference sequence). This CDR3 has 15 amino acids.

This clonotype appeared many times. Here the CDR3 reads CASSRDTYYEQYF. The CDR3 DNA follows: TGTGCCAGCAGTCGGGACACCTACTACGAGCAGTACTTC. This chain joins TRBV6-5 and TRBJ2-7; D possibly corresponds to TRBD1 (6 bases). CDR3 size: 13 residues. Germline V gives CDR1 MNHEY, CDR2 SVGAGI. V was shortened by 5 bases and J by 3 bases, with 11 bases between the two germline ends.

This sequence joins TRBV2 and TRBJ1-4, with a weak D call TRBD1 (5 bases). Germline CDR1 is SNHLY and CDR2 is FYNNEI. Trimming left V 4 bases short and J 7 bases short, with 19 bases between. The CDR3 spans 16 residues. CDR3 protein: CASSASGGRAGEKLFF. The CDR3, as DNA: TGTGCCAGCAGTGCCTCAGGCGGCAGGGCGGGTGAAAAACTGTTTTTT.

A few counts support this clonotype. The chain carries TRBV5-1 and TRBJ2-1, with unresolved D. The ends were cut back, 4 bases at V and 4 bases at J, with 12 bases in the middle. CDR3 size: 14 residues. CDR1 SGHRS and CDR2 YFSETQ come from the germline V gene. This chain's CDR3 is CASSPVPVYNEQFF. CDR3 nucleotides: TGCGCCAGCAGCCCCGTACCCGTTTACAATGAGCAGTTCTTC.

This clonotype was seen only a few times. The rearrangement joins TRBV6-5 to TRBJ1-2; 8 bases are shared with TRBD1. Germline V gene data show CDR1 as MNHEY and CDR2 as SVGAGI. The CDR3 is 14 amino acids. Trimming took 5 bases from V and 8 from J; bases not matched to a gene: 10. The CDR3 sequence is CASSPQGAGGGYTF. The CDR3 coding sequence is TGTGCCAGCAGTCCTCAGGGGGCTGGGGGCGGCTACACCTTC.

This clonotype was observed a few times. This chain joins TRBV15 and TRBJ1-2; D is perhaps TRBD1 (5 bases). Trimming cost V 4 bases and J 8 bases, with 20 bases left between them. Germline loops: CDR1 LNHNV, CDR2 YYDKDF (reference sequence). The CDR3 runs 15 residues. The CDR3 DNA follows: TGTGCCACCAGCAAGGGGTTTGGGGGAGCGGGAGGCTACACCTTC. Protein product: CATSKGFGGAGGYTF. Filled out from reference TRBV15 and TRBJ1-2, the complete variable domain reads DAMVIQNPRYQVTQFGKPVTLSCSQTLNHNVMYWYQQKSSQAPKLLFHYYDKDFNNEADTPDNFQSRRPNTSFCFLDIRSPGLGDTAMYLCATSKGFGGAGGYTFGSGTRLTVV.

This clonotype turned up a few times. The rearrangement uses TRBV6-1 and TRBJ2-7; the D call may be TRBD1 or TRBD2 (6 bases each). The V end was cut by 1 base, the J end by 4 bases, with 14 bases between. CDR1 is MNHNS, CDR2 SASEGT, per germline. The CDR3 runs 15 residues. The CDR3 DNA sequence: TGTGCCAGCAGTGAAGGGGGGGCGCAAATATACGAGCAGTACTTC. Amino acid sequence: CASSEGGAQIYEQYF.

This chain joins TRBV20-1 and TRBJ2-5; the D gene is possibly TRBD2 (6 bases). Per the germline V gene, CDR1 is DFQATT and CDR2 is SNEGSKA (reference sequence). The CDR3 covers 14 residues. Trimming took 7 bases from V and 3 from J, leaving 18 bases between them. The CDR3 nucleotides read TGCAGTGTTCCGCGCGGGGACGCGGAAGAGACCCAGTACTTC. Translating gives CSVPRGDAEETQYF.

The table lists this clonotype with a few counts. The rearrangement joins TRBV18 to TRBJ1-1; no reliable D call. V was cut by 6 bases and J by 3 bases, with 8 bases left in between. There are 12 residues in the CDR3. Germline V gene data show CDR1 as KGHSH and CDR2 as LQKENI. The CDR3 here is CASSPRDTEAFF. In nucleotides, the CDR3 is TGTGCCAGCTCGCCCAGAGACACTGAAGCTTTCTTT.

This clonotype is termed medium-sized (0.01 to 0.1%). The chain carries TRBV6-6 and TRBJ2-3; D remains unclear. This CDR3 has 11 amino acids. The germline V and J ends were trimmed by 4 bases and 4 bases, with 3 bases remaining between them. Germline loops: CDR1 MNHNY, CDR2 SVGAGI (reference sequence). CDR3: CASSFADTQYF. The DNA of the CDR3 is TGTGCCAGCAGTTTCGCAGATACGCAGTATTTT.

Within the sample, this clonotype is medium-sized. The J gene is TRBJ1-1, the V gene TRBV29-1; D possibly corresponds to TRBD1 (6 bases). Trimming shortened V by 6 bases and J by 0 bases, and 17 bases separated the two germline ends. This CDR3 has 15 amino acids. Germline CDR1 reads SQVTM; CDR2 reads ANQGSEA. The DNA for the CDR3 is TGCAGCGTCGCCTCCCCCAGGGGAGTGAACACTGAAGCTTTCTTT. Translating it yields CSVASPRGVNTEAFF.

This clonotype was seen only a few times. This chain connects TRBV12-3 or TRBV12-4 to TRBJ1-2; 9 positions match TRBD1. The V segment lost 5 bases and the J segment 8 bases; nucleotides outside the gene matches: 6. The CDR3 extends over 13 amino acids. This CDR3 reads CASSQRTGVGYTF. The CDR3 DNA follows: TGTGCCAGCAGTCAAAGGACAGGGGTGGGCTACACCTTC.

This clonotype counts as medium-sized. This chain connects TRBV6-5 to TRBJ2-7; D call uncertain. This CDR3 is built from 13 residues. Germline CDR1 reads MNHEY; CDR2 reads SVGAGI. V was trimmed by 6 bases and J by 3 bases, leaving 12 bases between them. CDR3 residues: CASREDKYYEQYF. The CDR3 DNA is TGTGCCAGCAGAGAAGACAAATACTACGAGCAGTACTTC.

The sample holds many counts of this clonotype. This chain connects TRBV6-5 to TRBJ1-2; unclear D gene. The germline V gene encodes CDR1 MNHEY and CDR2 SVGAGI. The CDR3 has 13 amino acids. V lost 6 bases, J lost 6 bases, and 14 bases lay in between. The CDR3 protein is CASSFDQADGYTF. Written as DNA, the CDR3 is TGTGCCAGCAGCTTCGACCAGGCAGATGGCTACACCTTC.

This clonotype was detected only a few times. CDR3 sequence reads: CASSLGLAGDSNEQFF. The DNA of the CDR3 is TGTGCCAGCAGCTTAGGACTAGCGGGGGATTCGAATGAGCAGTTCTTC. This chain connects TRBV7-6 to TRBJ2-1; 12 bases agree with TRBD2. From germline, CDR1 is SGHVS and CDR2 FNYEAQ. The V and J ends lost 1 base and 7 bases, in that order; junction bases with no gene match: 5. The length of the CDR3 is 16 residues.

This clonotype was found many times. The CDR3 sequence: CATSDPTVPNGEQYF. The CDR3 DNA follows: TGTGCCACCAGTGATCCGACAGTCCCGAACGGCGAGCAGTACTTC. The chain couples TRBV24-1 to TRBJ2-7; the D gene is possibly TRBD1 (5 bases). V was trimmed by 3 bases and J by 6 bases, leaving 17 bases between them. CDR3 length: 15 residues. Looked up from germline, CDR1 is KGHDR and CDR2 is SFDVKD.

The chain uses TRBV20-1 and TRBJ2-1, with D perhaps matching TRBD1 (5 bases). Germline CDR1 reads DFQATT; CDR2 reads SNEGSKA (reference sequence). The CDR3 loop spans 13 amino acids. V was trimmed by 3 bases and J by 5 bases, leaving 11 bases between them. The CDR3 loop is CSASKGADNEQFF. The CDR3 nucleotides are TGCAGTGCTAGTAAAGGGGCAGACAATGAGCAGTTCTTC.